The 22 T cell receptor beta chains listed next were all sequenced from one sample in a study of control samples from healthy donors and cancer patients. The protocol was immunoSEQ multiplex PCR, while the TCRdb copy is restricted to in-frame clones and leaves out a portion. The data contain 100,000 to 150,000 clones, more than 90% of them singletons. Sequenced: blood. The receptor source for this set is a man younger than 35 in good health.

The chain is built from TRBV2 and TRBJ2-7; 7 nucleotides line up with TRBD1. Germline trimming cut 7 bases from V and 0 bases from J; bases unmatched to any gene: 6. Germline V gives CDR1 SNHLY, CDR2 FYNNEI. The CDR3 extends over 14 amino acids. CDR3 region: CASIRQGASYEQYF. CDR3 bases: TGTGCCAGCATTCGACAGGGCGCCTCCTACGAGCAGTACTTC. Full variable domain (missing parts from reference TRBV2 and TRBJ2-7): EPEVTQTPSHQVTQMGQEVILRCVPISNHLYFYWYRQILGQKVEFLVSFYNNEISEKSEIFDDQFSVERPDGSNFTLKIRSTKLEDSAMYFCASIRQGASYEQYFGPGTRLTVT.

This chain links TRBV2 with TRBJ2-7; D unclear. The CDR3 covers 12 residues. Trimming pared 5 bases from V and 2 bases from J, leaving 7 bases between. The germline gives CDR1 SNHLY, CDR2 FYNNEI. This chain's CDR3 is CASSLSTYEQYF. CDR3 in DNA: TGTGCCAGCAGTCTCAGTACCTACGAGCAGTACTTC.

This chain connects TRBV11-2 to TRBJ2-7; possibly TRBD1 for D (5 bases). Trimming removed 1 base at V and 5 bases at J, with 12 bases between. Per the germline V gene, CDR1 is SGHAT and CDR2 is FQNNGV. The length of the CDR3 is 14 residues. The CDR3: CASSLGRTPNEQYF. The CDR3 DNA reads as TGTGCCAGCAGCTTAGGGCGGACACCGAACGAGCAGTACTTC. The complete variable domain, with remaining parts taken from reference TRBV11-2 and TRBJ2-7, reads EAGVAQSPRYKIIEKRQSVAFWCNPISGHATLYWYQQILGQGPKLLIQFQNNGVVDDSQLPKDRFSAERLKGVDSTLKIQPAKLEDSAVYLCASSLGRTPNEQYFGPGTRLTVT.

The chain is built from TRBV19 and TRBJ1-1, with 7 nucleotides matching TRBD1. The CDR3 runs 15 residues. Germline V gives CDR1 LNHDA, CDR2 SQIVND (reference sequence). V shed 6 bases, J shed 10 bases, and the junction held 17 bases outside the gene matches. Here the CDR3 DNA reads TGTGCCAGTAGCCCCCCCCCGGACAGGCCCAGAGGAGCTTTCTTT. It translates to CASSPPPDRPRGAFF.

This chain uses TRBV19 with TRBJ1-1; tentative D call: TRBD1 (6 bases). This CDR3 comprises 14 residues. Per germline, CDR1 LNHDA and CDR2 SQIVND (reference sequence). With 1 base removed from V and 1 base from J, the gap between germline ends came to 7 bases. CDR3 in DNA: TGTGCCAGTAGTATAGGCAGGGGGAACACTGAAGCTTTCTTT. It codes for CASSIGRGNTEAFF.

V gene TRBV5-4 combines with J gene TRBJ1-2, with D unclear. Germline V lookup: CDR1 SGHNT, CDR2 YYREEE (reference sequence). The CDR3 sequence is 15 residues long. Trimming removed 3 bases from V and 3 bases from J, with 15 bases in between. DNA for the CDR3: TGTGCCAGCAGCTCTCCGGGGTCAGAGGACTATGGCTACACCTTC. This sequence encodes CASSSPGSEDYGYTF. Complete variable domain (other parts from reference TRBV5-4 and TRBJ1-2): ETGVTQSPTHLIKTRGQQVTLRCSSQSGHNTVSWYQQALGQGPQFIFQYYREEENGRGNFPPRFSGLQFPNYSSELNVNALELDDSALYLCASSSPGSEDYGYTFGSGTRLTVV.

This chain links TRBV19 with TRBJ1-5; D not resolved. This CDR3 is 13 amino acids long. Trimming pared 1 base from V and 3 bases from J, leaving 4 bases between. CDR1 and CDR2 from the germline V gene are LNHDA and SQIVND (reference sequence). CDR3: CASSIVLNQPQHF. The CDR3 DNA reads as TGTGCCAGTAGTATAGTTCTCAATCAGCCCCAGCATTTT.

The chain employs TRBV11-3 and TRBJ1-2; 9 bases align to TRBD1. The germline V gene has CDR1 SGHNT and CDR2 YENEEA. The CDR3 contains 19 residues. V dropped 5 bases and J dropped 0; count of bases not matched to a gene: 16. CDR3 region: CASSHRKPGQGDSNYGYTF. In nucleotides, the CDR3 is TGTGCCAGCAGCCACCGTAAGCCGGGACAGGGAGACTCTAACTATGGCTACACCTTC.

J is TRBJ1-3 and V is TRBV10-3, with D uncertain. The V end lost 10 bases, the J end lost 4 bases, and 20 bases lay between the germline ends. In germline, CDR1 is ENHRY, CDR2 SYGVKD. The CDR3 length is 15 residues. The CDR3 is CATRPASDEGNTIYF. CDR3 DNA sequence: TGTGCCACCCGCCCCGCCTCGGACGAAGGAAACACCATATATTTT.

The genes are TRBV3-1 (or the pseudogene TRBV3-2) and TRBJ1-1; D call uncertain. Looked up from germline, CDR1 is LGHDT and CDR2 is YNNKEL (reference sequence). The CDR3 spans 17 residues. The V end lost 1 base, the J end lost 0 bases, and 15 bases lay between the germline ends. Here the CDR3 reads CASSQGFPQTVNTEAFF. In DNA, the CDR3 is TGTGCCAGCAGCCAAGGGTTCCCTCAAACAGTGAACACTGAAGCTTTCTTT.

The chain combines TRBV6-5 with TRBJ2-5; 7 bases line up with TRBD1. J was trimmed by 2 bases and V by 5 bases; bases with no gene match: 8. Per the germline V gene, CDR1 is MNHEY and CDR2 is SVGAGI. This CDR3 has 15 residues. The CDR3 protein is CASSRNRGIQETQYF. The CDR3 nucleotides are TGTGCCAGCAGTCGGAACAGGGGAATACAAGAGACCCAGTACTTC.

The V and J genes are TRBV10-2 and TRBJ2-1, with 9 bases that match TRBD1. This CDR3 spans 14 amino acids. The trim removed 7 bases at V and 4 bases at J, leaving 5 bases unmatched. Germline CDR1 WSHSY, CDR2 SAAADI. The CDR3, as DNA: TGCGCCAGCAAAAGGACAGGGGTGTACAATGAGCAGTTCTTC. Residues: CASKRTGVYNEQFF.

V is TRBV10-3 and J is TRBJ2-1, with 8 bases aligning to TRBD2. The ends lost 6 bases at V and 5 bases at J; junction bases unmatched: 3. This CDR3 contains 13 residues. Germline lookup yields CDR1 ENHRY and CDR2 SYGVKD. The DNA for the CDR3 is TGTGCCATCAGGACTAGCGACCACAATGAGCAGTTCTTC. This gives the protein CAIRTSDHNEQFF.

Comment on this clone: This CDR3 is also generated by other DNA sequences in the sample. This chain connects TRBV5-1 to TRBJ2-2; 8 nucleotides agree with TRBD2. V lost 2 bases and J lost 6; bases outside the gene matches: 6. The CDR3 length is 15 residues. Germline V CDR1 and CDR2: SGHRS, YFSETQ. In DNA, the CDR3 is TGCGCCAGCAGCTTCGGGGCCGGGGGGGCCGGGGAGCTGTTTTTT. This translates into CASSFGAGGAGELFF.

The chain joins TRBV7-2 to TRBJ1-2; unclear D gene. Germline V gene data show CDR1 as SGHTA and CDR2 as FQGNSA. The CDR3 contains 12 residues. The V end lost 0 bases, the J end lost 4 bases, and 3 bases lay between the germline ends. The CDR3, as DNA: TGTGCCAGCAGCTTAGCACGCTATGGCTACACCTTC. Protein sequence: CASSLARYGYTF.

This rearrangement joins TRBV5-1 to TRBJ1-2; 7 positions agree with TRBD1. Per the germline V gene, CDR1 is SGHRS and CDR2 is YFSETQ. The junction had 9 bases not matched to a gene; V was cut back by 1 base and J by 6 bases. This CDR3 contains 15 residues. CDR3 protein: CASSLYQTGVNGYTF. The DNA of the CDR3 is TGCGCCAGCAGCTTGTACCAAACAGGGGTAAATGGCTACACCTTC. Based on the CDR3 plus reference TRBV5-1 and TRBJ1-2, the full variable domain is KAGVTQTPRYLIKTRGQQVTLSCSPISGHRSVSWYQQTPGQGLQFLFEYFSETQRNKGNFPGRFSGRQFSNSRSEMNVSTLELGDSALYLCASSLYQTGVNGYTFGSGTRLTVV.

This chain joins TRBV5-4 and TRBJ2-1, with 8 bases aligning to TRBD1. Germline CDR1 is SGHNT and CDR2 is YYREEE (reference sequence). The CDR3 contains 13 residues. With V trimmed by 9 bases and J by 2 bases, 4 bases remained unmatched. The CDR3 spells CAIKQGAYNEQFF. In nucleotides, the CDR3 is TGTGCCATCAAACAGGGGGCCTACAATGAGCAGTTCTTC.

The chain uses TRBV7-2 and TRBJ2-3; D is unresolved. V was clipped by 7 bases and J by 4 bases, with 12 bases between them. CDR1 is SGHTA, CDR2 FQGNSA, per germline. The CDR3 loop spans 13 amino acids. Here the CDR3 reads CASKPRSPDTQYF. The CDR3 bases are TGTGCCAGCAAACCTCGCTCCCCAGATACGCAGTATTTT.

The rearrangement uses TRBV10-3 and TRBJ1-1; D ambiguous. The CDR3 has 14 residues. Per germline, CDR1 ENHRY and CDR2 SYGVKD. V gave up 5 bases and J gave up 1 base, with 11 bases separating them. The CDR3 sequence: CAISRRDTNTEAFF. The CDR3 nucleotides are TGTGCCATCAGTCGTAGGGATACGAACACTGAAGCTTTCTTT.

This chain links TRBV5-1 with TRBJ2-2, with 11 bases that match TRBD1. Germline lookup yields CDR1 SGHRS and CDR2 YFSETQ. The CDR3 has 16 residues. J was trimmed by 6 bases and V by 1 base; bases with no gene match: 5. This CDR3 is CASSLQVGQGAGELFF. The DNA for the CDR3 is TGCGCCAGCAGCTTGCAAGTGGGACAGGGGGCCGGGGAGCTGTTTTTT.

CDR3 amino acids: CASSLYRGADQPQHF. The DNA for the CDR3 is TGTGCCAGCAGTTTATACAGGGGGGCCGATCAGCCCCAGCATTTT. This chain uses TRBV27 with TRBJ1-5; TRBD1 aligns across 8 bases. CDR3 length: 15 amino acids. The germline V gene encodes CDR1 MNHEY and CDR2 SMNVEV (reference sequence). V lost 1 base, J lost 5 bases, and 4 bases stayed unmatched.

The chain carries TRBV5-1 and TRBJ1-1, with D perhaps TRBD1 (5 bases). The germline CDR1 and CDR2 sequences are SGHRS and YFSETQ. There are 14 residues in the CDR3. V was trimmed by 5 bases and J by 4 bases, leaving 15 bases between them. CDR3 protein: CASRRGARGTEAFF. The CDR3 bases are TGCGCCAGCAGAAGGGGAGCGCGGGGCACTGAAGCTTTCTTT.